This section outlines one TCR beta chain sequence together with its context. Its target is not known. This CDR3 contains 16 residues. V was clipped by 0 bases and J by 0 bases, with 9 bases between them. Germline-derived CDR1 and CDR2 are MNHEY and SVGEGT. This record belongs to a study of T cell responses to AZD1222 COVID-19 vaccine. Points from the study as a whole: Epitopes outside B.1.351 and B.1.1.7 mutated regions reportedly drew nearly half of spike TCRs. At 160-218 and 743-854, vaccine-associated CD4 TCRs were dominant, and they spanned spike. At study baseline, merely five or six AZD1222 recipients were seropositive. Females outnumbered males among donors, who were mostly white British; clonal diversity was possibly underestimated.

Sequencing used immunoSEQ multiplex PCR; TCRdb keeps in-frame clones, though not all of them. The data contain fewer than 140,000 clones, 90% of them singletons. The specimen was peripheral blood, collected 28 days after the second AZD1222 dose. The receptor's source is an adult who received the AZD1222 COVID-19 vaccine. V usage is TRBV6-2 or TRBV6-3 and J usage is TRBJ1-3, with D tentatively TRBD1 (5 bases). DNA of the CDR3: TGTGCCAGCAGTTACTCAGGCGGACACTCTGGAAACACCATATATTTT. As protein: CASSYSGGHSGNTIYF.